This entry is about one T cell receptor (beta chain). This clone's antigen is unknown. Base quality data are lacking; no much larger clone is found one base away. In the same sample, other DNA sequences code for this CDR3. This sample stems from a study of shared clonotypes between healthy human individuals (dated by TCRdb to 2020 to 2022). Concerning the study at large: The cohort included three men and a couple of women between 18 and 49 years of age. For each donor, CD4 naive and CD4 memory were each given three plates, CD8 naive was given two plates, and CD8 memory was given one plate. Blood TCR repertoires of four to six healthy adults were deeply sequenced to estimate repertoire size and the extent of clonotype sharing between individuals. Libraries were prepared and TCR repertoires were sequenced by different laboratories using diverse techniques, in order to increase sequencing depth and limit assay-specific biases. Leukapheresis yielded between about 0.9 and 9.5 billion PBMCs per donor.

According to the germline V gene, CDR1 reads SGHTA and CDR2 reads FQGNSA. From the cysteine up to the phenylalanine, the CDR3 has a length of 13 residues. Of all the DNA, just the CDR3 is kept, 39 bases in frame from base 1. V gives up 2 bases and J gives up 2 bases, and the segment between their germline ends measures 6 bases. Findings and caveats that apply to the study as a whole: The small number of donors limited the genetic and exposure-history diversity represented. Even with the large sequencing depth, rarefaction of the sorted-subset datasets indicated that sequencing was incomplete. Sampling was restricted to blood, and TCR repertoires in tissue are likely to differ from TCR repertoires in blood. Approximately 5% of naive CD4, 3.5% of naive CD8, roughly 2.4% of memory CD4, and about 0.4% of memory CD8 clonotypes were shared across several donors. Estimated clonotype richness was generally larger for naive than for memory subsets. Pairwise subsampling indicated that sequencing depth was expected to affect the degree of clonotype sharing among donors. Compared with non-shared clonotypes, clonotypes shared by all four sorted-subset donors had higher generation probabilities.

The donors were healthy, HIV-negative adults with no recently reported acute infections or vaccinations. Every donor was a Caucasian adult living in Nashville, Tennessee, USA. Magnetic negative selection was used to enrich CD4+ T cells, after which naive cells were positively selected on CD45RA and the negative fraction became the memory subset. Blood was collected by leukapheresis, and PBMCs were isolated by Ficoll-Histopaque density gradient centrifugation and then cryopreserved in liquid nitrogen vapor phase. Purity and quantity of every magnetically sorted T cell population were checked by analytical flow cytometry. Genomic DNA was isolated from each sorted fraction and quantified by UV absorbance on a Nanodrop 2000c. Using the deep immunoSEQ assay, multiplex PCR amplified TCR CDR3 regions from genomic DNA. Extracted genomic DNA from each cell subset was distributed evenly across all wells of several immunoSEQ 96-well plates, and each plate was treated as a replicate. For sorted subsets, each replicate PCR was loaded with roughly 190 ng genomic DNA, equivalent to 30,000 to 35,000 T cell genomes. The purified libraries were quantified using a Qubit 3.0 fluorometer, sized with a Bioanalyzer 2100, and then quantified again using the KAPA Library Quantification kit. Every immunoSEQ 96-well plate was sequenced on a separate single-read 150-cycle Illumina NextSeq 550 flow cell. In the original analysis: Because the immunoSEQ output included only junctional sequences and no quality scores, the filtering could not be the same as the filtering used for full-length reads. Sequences were annotated with PyIR, a Python wrapper for IgBLAST v1.9, using IMGT germline references to assign V/J genes and CDR3. Reads were removed for weak V/J assignments (E-value above 1e-6), missing CDR3, stop codons, out-of-frame junctions, or ambiguous translated residues. A V3J clonotype was defined by an identical inferred V gene, J gene, and CDR3 amino acid sequence. Percentage overlap between repertoires was computed as shared unique clonotypes divided by the size of the smaller repertoire. RTK rarefaction, the Chao1 estimator, and Recon v2.1 estimates of unobserved clonotypes were used to assess repertoire richness. For all TCRbeta clonotypes obtained by the gDNA method from several donors, generation probabilities were computed with OLGA. In its TCRdb copy, this immuneACCESS table keeps in-frame sequences only and misses some clones. Where compared with another copy, unresolved V genes explain less than half of these, and the others have no known cause. V and J calls and clone size follow that table, whereas D and trimming were derived from the DNA. The sample contains about 1.1 million clones, around 82% of them found a single time. Roughly 0.61% of the sample goes to the ten largest clones.

Material for sequencing was memory CD4+ T cells from PBMCs. Explained via the paper, the cell subset or site label denotes: CD45RA-negative fraction. This clonotype was obtained from a man between 18 and 29 years old in good health. Some clones in this sample may be carry-over from other donors' samples. This sequence uses TRBV7-2 and TRBJ1-1, and the D gene may be TRBD1, 5 bases matching. The nucleotide sequence is TGTGCCAGCAGCTTAACAGGAAACACTGAAGCTTTCTTT. Its product reads: CASSLTGNTEAFF.